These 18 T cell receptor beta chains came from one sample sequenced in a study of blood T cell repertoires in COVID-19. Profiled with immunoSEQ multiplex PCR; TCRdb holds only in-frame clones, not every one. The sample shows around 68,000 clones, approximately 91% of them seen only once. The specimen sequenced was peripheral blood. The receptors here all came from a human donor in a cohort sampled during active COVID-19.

The CDR3, as DNA: TGTGCCAGCAGCCAAAAAAGGGGTGGTGATGAGCAGTTCTTC. It yields the protein CASSQKRGGDEQFF. The chain recombines TRBV7-2 with TRBJ2-1; possible D gene TRBD1, 5 bases. V lost 5 bases and J 8 bases, leaving 16 bases between the germline ends. Per germline, CDR1 SGHTA and CDR2 FQGNSA. This CDR3 is built from 14 residues. The whole variable domain, filled in from reference TRBV7-2 and TRBJ2-1, reads GAGVSQSPSNKVTEKGKDVELRCDPISGHTALYWYRQSLGQGLEFLIYFQGNSAPDKSGLPSDRFSAERTGGSVSTLTIQRTQQEDSAVYLCASSQKRGGDEQFFGPGTRLTVL.

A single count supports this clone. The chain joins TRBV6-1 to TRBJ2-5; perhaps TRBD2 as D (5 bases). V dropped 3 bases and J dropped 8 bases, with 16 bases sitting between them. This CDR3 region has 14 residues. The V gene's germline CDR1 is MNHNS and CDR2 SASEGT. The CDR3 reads CASSEISATGTQYF. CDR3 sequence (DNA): TGTGCCAGCAGTGAGATTAGCGCGACCGGAACCCAGTACTTC.

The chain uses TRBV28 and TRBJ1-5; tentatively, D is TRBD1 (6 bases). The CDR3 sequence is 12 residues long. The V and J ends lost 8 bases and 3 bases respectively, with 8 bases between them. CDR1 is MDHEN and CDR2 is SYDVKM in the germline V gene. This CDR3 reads CASGTPNQPQHF. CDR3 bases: TGTGCCAGCGGGACACCCAATCAGCCCCAGCATTTT.

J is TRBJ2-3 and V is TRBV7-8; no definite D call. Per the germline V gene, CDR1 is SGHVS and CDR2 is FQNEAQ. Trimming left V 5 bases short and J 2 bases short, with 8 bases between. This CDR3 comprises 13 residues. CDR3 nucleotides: TGTGCCAGCAGCCTCCAGGTCACAGATACGCAGTATTTT. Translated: CASSLQVTDTQYF.

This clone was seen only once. The CDR3 sequence: CASRGTESSYEQYF. Here the CDR3 DNA reads TGCGCCAGCCGCGGGACGGAGAGCTCCTACGAGCAGTACTTC. The chain is built from TRBV4-3 and TRBJ2-7; a weak D match, TRBD2 (6 bases). The CDR3 contains 14 residues. Germline lookup yields CDR1 LGHNA and CDR2 YSLEER. Trimming cost V 8 bases and J 0 bases, with 14 bases left between them.

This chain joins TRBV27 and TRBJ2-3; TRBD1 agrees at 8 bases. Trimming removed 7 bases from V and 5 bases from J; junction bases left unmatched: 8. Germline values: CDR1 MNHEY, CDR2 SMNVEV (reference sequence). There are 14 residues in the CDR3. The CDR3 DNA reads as TGTGCCAGCACGCTGGGACAGGCAGGAGATACGCAGTATTTT. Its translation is CASTLGQAGDTQYF.

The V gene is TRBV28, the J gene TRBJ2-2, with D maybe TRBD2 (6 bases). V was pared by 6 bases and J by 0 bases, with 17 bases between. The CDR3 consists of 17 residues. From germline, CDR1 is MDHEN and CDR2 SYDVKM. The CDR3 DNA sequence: TGTGCCAGCAGCCCAACTGAGGGACTGACGAACACCGGGGAGCTGTTTTTT. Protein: CASSPTEGLTNTGELFF.

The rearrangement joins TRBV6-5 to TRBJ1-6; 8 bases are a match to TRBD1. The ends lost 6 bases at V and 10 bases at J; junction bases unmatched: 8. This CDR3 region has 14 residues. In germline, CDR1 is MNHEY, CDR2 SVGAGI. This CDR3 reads CASSETGVVSPLHF. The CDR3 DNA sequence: TGTGCCAGCAGCGAGACAGGGGTCGTCTCACCCCTCCACTTT.

The CDR3 region has the DNA TGTGCCAGCAGCCCGTTCGACAGCCAAGAGACCCAGTACTTC. Amino acids: CASSPFDSQETQYF. The chain carries TRBV6-5 and TRBJ2-5; D perhaps matches TRBD1 (5 bases). The length of the CDR3 is 14 residues. Trimming cost V 6 bases and J 1 base, with 12 bases left between them. In germline, CDR1 is MNHEY, CDR2 SVGAGI.

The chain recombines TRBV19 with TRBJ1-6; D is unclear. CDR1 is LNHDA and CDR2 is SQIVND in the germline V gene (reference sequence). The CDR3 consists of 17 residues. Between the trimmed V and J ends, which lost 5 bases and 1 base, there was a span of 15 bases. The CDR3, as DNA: TGTGCCAGTAGTTCGTCGAGGAGTGGGTCCTATAATTCACCCCTCCACTTT. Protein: CASSSSRSGSYNSPLHF.

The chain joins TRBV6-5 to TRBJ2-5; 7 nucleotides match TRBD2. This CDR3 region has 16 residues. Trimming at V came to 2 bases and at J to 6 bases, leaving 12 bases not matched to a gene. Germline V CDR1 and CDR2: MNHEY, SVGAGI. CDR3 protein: CASSYLAGEVVKTQYF. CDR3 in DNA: TGTGCCAGCAGTTACCTGGCGGGAGAGGTCGTCAAGACCCAGTACTTC.

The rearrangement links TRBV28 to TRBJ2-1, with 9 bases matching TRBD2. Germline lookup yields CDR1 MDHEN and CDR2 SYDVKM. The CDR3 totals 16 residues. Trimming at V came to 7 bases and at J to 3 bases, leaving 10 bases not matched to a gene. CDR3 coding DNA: TGTGCCAGCAATCCCTTAGCGGGGGCAGACTACAATGAGCAGTTCTTC. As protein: CASNPLAGADYNEQFF.

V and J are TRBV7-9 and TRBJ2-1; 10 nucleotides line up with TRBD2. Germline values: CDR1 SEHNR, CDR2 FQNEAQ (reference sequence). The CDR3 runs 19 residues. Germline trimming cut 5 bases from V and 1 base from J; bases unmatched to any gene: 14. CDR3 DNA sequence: TGTGCCAGCAGCCCTCGACTAGCGGGCCTGATAACTTCCTACAATGAGCAGTTCTTC. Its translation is CASSPRLAGLITSYNEQFF. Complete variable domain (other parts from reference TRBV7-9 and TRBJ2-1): DTGVSQNPRHKITKRGQNVTFRCDPISEHNRLYWYRQTLGQGPEFLTYFQNEAQLEKSRLLSDRFSAERPKGSFSTLEIQRTEQGDSAMYLCASSPRLAGLITSYNEQFFGPGTRLTVL.

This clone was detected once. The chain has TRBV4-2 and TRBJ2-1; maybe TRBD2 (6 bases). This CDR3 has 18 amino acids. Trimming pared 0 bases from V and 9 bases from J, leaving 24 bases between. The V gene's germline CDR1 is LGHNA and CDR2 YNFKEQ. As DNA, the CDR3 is TGTGCCAGCAGCCAAGAGAGGGTTGCCGGACTGGGGGGTAGTGAGCAGTTCTTC. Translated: CASSQERVAGLGGSEQFF.

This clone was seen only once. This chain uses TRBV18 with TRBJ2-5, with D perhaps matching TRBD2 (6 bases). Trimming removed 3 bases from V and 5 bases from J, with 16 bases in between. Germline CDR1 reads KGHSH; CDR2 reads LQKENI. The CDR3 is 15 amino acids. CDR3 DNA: TGTGCCAGCTCACCCTTAGACGGGAGCCGGGAGACCCAGTACTTC. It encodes CASSPLDGSRETQYF. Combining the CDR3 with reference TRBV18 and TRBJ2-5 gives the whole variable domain NAGVMQNPRHLVRRRGQEARLRCSPMKGHSHVYWYRQLPEEGLKFMVYLQKENIIDESGMPKERFSAEFPKEGPSILRIQQVVRGDSAAYFCASSPLDGSRETQYFGPGTRLLVL.

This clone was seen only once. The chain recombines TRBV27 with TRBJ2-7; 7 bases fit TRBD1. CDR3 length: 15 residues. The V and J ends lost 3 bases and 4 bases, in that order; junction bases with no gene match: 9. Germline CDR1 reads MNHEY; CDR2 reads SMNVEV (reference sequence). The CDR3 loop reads CASSFSGQILYEQYF. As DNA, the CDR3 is TGTGCCAGCAGTTTCTCGGGACAGATTTTATACGAGCAGTACTTC.

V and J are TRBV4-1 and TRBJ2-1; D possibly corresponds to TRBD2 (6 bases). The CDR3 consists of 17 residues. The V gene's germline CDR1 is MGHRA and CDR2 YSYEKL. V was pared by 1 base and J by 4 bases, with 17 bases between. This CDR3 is CASSQGVGTRYYNEQFF. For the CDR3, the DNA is TGCGCCAGCAGCCAAGGGGTTGGGACTCGATATTACAATGAGCAGTTCTTC.

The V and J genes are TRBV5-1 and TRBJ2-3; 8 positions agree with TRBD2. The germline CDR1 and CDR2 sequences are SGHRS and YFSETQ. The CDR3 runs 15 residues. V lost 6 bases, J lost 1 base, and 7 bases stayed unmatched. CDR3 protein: CASIMSGSGTDTQYF. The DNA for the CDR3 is TGCGCCAGCATCATGAGCGGGAGTGGCACAGATACGCAGTATTTT.